The entry that follows covers one T cell receptor (beta chain) sequence. Authors' methods: From reference gene primer amplification, estimates of nucleated cell counts were derived. The method was immunoSEQ multiplex PCR; TCRdb's version includes in-frame clones alone and lacks a portion of them. The V and J calls and clone size were taken over from that table, and D and trimming were inferred from the DNA. This table has over 600,000 clones, over 80% appearing once. The sample is drawn from a study of blood T cell repertoires in COVID-19. In the study overall: COVID-19 samples, acute and convalescent, were from the United States, Italy and Spain. In each case, the material was cDNA or gDNA derived from T cells, B-cell-depleted T cells, or PBMCs.

The CDR3 runs to 18 residues. Germline CDR1 SGHTA, CDR2 FQGNSA. V was clipped by 5 bases and J by 1 base; unmatched bases: 13. The chain employs TRBV7-2 and TRBJ2-3, with TRBD2 matching over 9 bases. The receptor was isolated from a woman younger than 30 with acute or convalescent COVID-19. The sample taken for sequencing was peripheral blood. The CDR3 loop reads CASSQRVGGGAGTDTQYF. CDR3 DNA sequence: TGTGCCAGCAGCCAACGGGTAGGCGGGGGGGCAGGCACAGATACGCAGTATTTT.